These T cell receptor beta chains were read from a single sample in a study of cytomegalovirus exposure and HLA in healthy donors. The assay was immunoSEQ multiplex PCR, and TCRdb's table has in-frame clones only and misses some. The sample gives some 130,000 clones, about 64% of which show up once; under 2.5% is in the top ten. Sample: PBMCs. The receptors shown here come from a woman aged 35 to 49 in good health and CMV-seronegative. The CDR3 runs from the conserved cysteine through the conserved F or W. D genes are given only for firm matches. The size of a clone is reported for some rows only, either as once, few or many, or as a class for expanded clones.

J gene: TRBJ1-4
D gene: TRBD1
clone size: NA
V gene: TRBV6-5
CDR3 DNA: TGTGCCAGCAGGGGGACAGGGGCCGGCGAAAAACTGTTTTTT
CDR3 protein: CASRGTGAGEKLFF

J gene: TRBJ1-1
D gene: NA
clone size: NA
V gene: TRBV29-1
CDR3 DNA: TGCAGCGTGGGGACATATGATGACACTGAAGCTTTCTTT
CDR3 protein: CSVGTYDDTEAFF

J gene: TRBJ1-1
D gene: NA
clone size: NA
V gene: TRBV11-2
CDR3 DNA: TGTGCCAGCAGCTTATGGAAATGGGCTTCGGAAGGCCCGCTTAAGGCTTTCTTT
CDR3 protein: CASSLWKWASEGPLKAFF

J gene: TRBJ2-7
D gene: NA
clone size: NA
V gene: TRBV30
CDR3 DNA: TGTGCCTGGAGTGTAGGGAGAGGGGAGCAGTACTTC
CDR3 protein: CAWSVGRGEQYF

J gene: TRBJ2-3
D gene: NA
clone size: few
V gene: TRBV5-4
CDR3 DNA: TGTGCCAGCAAAGAAACTAGTGCAGATACGCAGTATTTT
CDR3 protein: CASKETSADTQYF

J gene: TRBJ2-7
D gene: TRBD1
clone size: NA
V gene: TRBV5-6
CDR3 DNA: TGTGCCAGCAGCTTGGAATGGGACAGGGCTTTGAAGCAGTACTTC
CDR3 protein: CASSLEWDRALKQYF

J gene: TRBJ2-7
D gene: NA
clone size: NA
V gene: TRBV6-6
CDR3 DNA: TGTGCCAGCAGTTTATCCGGGACAATTAACGAGCAGTACTTC
CDR3 protein: CASSLSGTINEQYF

J gene: TRBJ2-2
D gene: NA
clone size: NA
V gene: TRBV2
CDR3 DNA: TGTGCCAGCAGTGATCGGGTCCGACAGAAGACGAACACCGGGGAGCTGTTTTTT
CDR3 protein: CASSDRVRQKTNTGELFF

J gene: TRBJ1-1
D gene: TRBD1
clone size: NA
V gene: TRBV18
CDR3 DNA: TGTGCCAGCTCAACCGGACAGGGCACTGAAGCTTTCTTT
CDR3 protein: CASSTGQGTEAFF

J gene: TRBJ1-1
D gene: NA
clone size: few
V gene: TRBV4-1
CDR3 DNA: TGCGCCAGCAGCAGCATGAACACTGAAGCTTTCTTT
CDR3 protein: CASSSMNTEAFF

J gene: TRBJ2-7
D gene: TRBD2
clone size: few
V gene: TRBV30
CDR3 DNA: TGTGCCTGGAGTGTACGACTAGCGGGGGTCTCCTACGAGCAGTACTTC
CDR3 protein: CAWSVRLAGVSYEQYF

J gene: TRBJ2-2
D gene: TRBD1
clone size: NA
V gene: TRBV28
CDR3 DNA: TGTGCCATCTCGACAGGGGGGGACGCCGGGGAGCTGTTTTTT
CDR3 protein: CAISTGGDAGELFF

J gene: TRBJ1-2
D gene: TRBD1
clone size: NA
V gene: TRBV5-4
CDR3 DNA: TGTGCCAGCAGCTTGGCGGGACAGAACTATGGCTACACCTTC
CDR3 protein: CASSLAGQNYGYTF

J gene: TRBJ1-1
D gene: NA
clone size: NA
V gene: TRBV7-9
CDR3 DNA: TGTGCCAGCAGCAACAGAGATGAAGCTTTCTTT
CDR3 protein: CASSNRDEAFF

J gene: TRBJ2-7
D gene: NA
clone size: NA
V gene: TRBV11-2
CDR3 DNA: TGTGCCAGCAGCTTGTCATTTGGGGGCCCAGAGGGCGAGCAGTACTTC
CDR3 protein: CASSLSFGGPEGEQYF